This TCR beta chain was identified during a study of blood T cell repertoires in COVID-19. For the study at large: Acute and convalescent COVID-19 samples came from the United States, Italy and Spain. In each case, the material was cDNA or gDNA derived from T cells, B-cell-depleted T cells, or PBMCs.

After removal of 2 bases from V and 7 bases from J, the junction contained 7 bases not matched to a gene. Germline lookup yields CDR1 SGHRS and CDR2 YFSETQ. The CDR3 consists of 16 residues. The authors' processing: Nucleated cell counts were estimated from reference gene primer amplification. The method was immunoSEQ multiplex PCR; TCRdb's version includes in-frame clones alone and lacks a portion of them. Clonal size and the V and J genes are those of that table, whereas D and trimming came from the DNA. The repertoire holds some 160,000 clones, with approximately 84% as singletons. This clone has a handful of counts.

The chain has TRBV5-1 and TRBJ2-2; 11 bases match TRBD2. The receptor was derived from an elderly woman with acute or convalescent COVID-19. The sample was peripheral blood. The CDR3 loop reads CASSLASGGLDGELFF. The CDR3 DNA is TGCGCCAGCAGCTTAGCTAGCGGGGGGCTAGACGGGGAGCTGTTTTTT.